The rows below give T cell receptor beta chains drawn from one sample of a study of blood T cell repertoires in COVID-19. Method: immunoSEQ multiplex PCR; TCRdb's copy keeps in-frame clones and lacks some. The sample has roughly 250,000 clones, around 90% seen once. Input material: PBMCs or T cells enriched from blood (not recorded which). These TCRs come from a woman younger than 45 with acute COVID-19. Both conserved end residues are part of each CDR3. The D gene is left open where the match is weak. The listing skips clone size in some rows; elsewhere it reads once, few, many or a size class.

>TRBV3-1/TRBV3-2|NA|TRBD2|TRBJ2-3
CASSTRLAGPSDTQYF
TGTGCCAGCAGCACCCGACTAGCGGGGCCCTCAGATACGCAGTATTTT
>TRBV11-2|NA|NA|TRBJ2-1
CASSLGDFYEQFF
TGTGCCAGCAGCTTAGGGGACTTCTATGAGCAGTTCTTC
>TRBV9|once|TRBD1|TRBJ1-6
CASKRTRDSNSPLHF
TGTGCCAGCAAACGGACCCGGGACAGTAATTCACCCCTCCACTTT
>TRBV25-1|NA|TRBD1|TRBJ2-2
CASSDTGGNTGELFF
TGTGCCAGCAGTGATACAGGGGGGAACACCGGGGAGCTGTTTTTT
>TRBV5-3|NA|NA|TRBJ1-4
CARSLEGLKLFF
TGTGCCAGAAGCCTGGAGGGGTTAAAACTGTTTTTT
>TRBV10-1|NA|TRBD1|TRBJ1-6
CASSPDRGGNSPLHF
TGCGCCAGCAGTCCTGACAGGGGCGGTAATTCACCCCTCCACTTT
>TRBV19|NA|NA|TRBJ1-3
CASRSGPRSSGNTIYF
TGTGCCAGTAGATCGGGTCCCCGCAGCTCTGGAAACACCATATATTTT
>TRBV19|NA|NA|TRBJ1-2
CASAGGAGYGYTF
TGTGCCAGCGCGGGGGGGGCAGGTTATGGCTACACCTTC
>TRBV21-1|NA|NA|TRBJ2-7
CASTDPRSGYEQYF
TGTGCCAGCACCGATCCCCGGTCGGGGTACGAGCAGTACTTC
>TRBV14|NA|TRBD1|TRBJ1-3
CASSLGTVGSGNTIYF
TGTGCCAGCAGCCTCGGGACAGTTGGCTCTGGAAACACCATATATTTT
>TRBV2|few|NA|TRBJ1-1
CASNWFGENTEAFF
TGTGCCAGCAACTGGTTCGGGGAGAACACTGAAGCTTTCTTT
>TRBV19|NA|TRBD1|TRBJ1-2
CASNPRGQGAYGYTF
TGTGCCAGCAATCCACGGGGACAGGGGGCGTATGGCTACACCTTC
>TRBV2|NA|NA|TRBJ2-1
CASQSGSSYNEQFF
TGTGCCTCCCAAAGTGGTAGCTCCTACAATGAGCAGTTCTTC
>TRBV12-3/TRBV12-4|NA|NA|TRBJ2-7
CASREDSYEQYF
TGTGCCAGCAGAGAGGACAGCTACGAGCAGTACTTC
>TRBV6-1|NA|NA|TRBJ2-3
CASKAGAEDTQYF
TGTGCCAGCAAGGCTGGGGCTGAAGATACGCAGTATTTT
>TRBV2|once|NA|TRBJ1-6
CASSVPSQALNSPLHF
TGTGCCAGCAGTGTTCCGAGCCAGGCACTTAATTCACCCCTCCACTTT
>TRBV5-1|NA|TRBD1|TRBJ2-3
CASSLGQAGDTQYF
TGCGCCAGCAGTTTGGGACAGGCCGGAGATACGCAGTATTTT
>TRBV2|NA|NA|TRBJ1-6
CASSDPGNDSPLHF
TGTGCCAGCAGTGACCCAGGGAATGATTCACCCCTCCACTTT
>TRBV28|NA|NA|TRBJ1-5
CASRMTVSGQPQHF
TGTGCCAGCAGGATGACAGTCTCCGGTCAGCCCCAGCATTTT
>TRBV2|NA|NA|TRBJ1-4
CASSGGNEKLFF
TGTGCCAGCAGTGGAGGGAATGAAAAACTGTTTTTT
>TRBV18|NA|NA|TRBJ1-4
CASSPRQSEKLFF
TGTGCCAGCTCACCACGACAGAGTGAAAAACTGTTTTTT
>TRBV2|NA|NA|TRBJ1-5
CASSGRTGFGDQPQHF
TGTGCCAGCAGTGGACGTACAGGGTTCGGAGACCAGCCCCAGCATTTT
>TRBV28|NA|TRBD1|TRBJ2-5
CASRPPGQGLGTQYF
TGTGCCAGCAGGCCACCGGGACAGGGATTAGGGACCCAGTACTTC
>TRBV28|NA|NA|TRBJ1-6
CASSPSEGSNSPLHF
TGTGCCAGCAGTCCCAGTGAGGGCTCTAATTCACCCCTCCACTTT
>TRBV10-2|NA|NA|TRBJ1-5
CASSDSIPGRSNQPQHF
TGCGCCAGCAGTGATAGTATTCCCGGCAGGAGCAATCAGCCCCAGCATTTT
>TRBV7-9|NA|NA|TRBJ1-2
CASSPPSRVNYGYTF
TGTGCCAGCAGCCCACCCAGCCGGGTCAACTATGGCTACACCTTC
>TRBV5-6|few|NA|TRBJ2-7
CASRKRVEVGEQYF
TGTGCCAGCAGAAAGCGGGTTGAGGTGGGCGAGCAGTACTTC
>TRBV9|few|NA|TRBJ1-1
CASSLTGTTEAFF
TGTGCCAGCAGCTTAACGGGGACAACTGAAGCTTTCTTT
>TRBV19|NA|TRBD1|TRBJ2-7
CASSLDRGSYEQYF
TGTGCCAGTAGCCTCGACAGGGGCTCCTACGAGCAGTACTTC
>TRBV29-1|NA|TRBD1|TRBJ2-3
CSAQPTGGMGDTQYF
TGCAGCGCCCAACCGACAGGGGGGATGGGAGATACGCAGTATTTT
>TRBV19|NA|NA|TRBJ1-5
CASSILRVTSNQPQHF
TGTGCCAGTAGTATATTGCGGGTGACTAGCAATCAGCCCCAGCATTTT
>TRBV28|NA|TRBD1|TRBJ1-3
CASSPDNRGANTIYF
TGTGCCAGCAGTCCCGATAACAGGGGAGCAAACACCATATATTTT
>TRBV30|NA|NA|TRBJ2-2
CAWSFITGELFF
TGTGCCTGGAGTTTTATTACCGGGGAGCTGTTTTTT